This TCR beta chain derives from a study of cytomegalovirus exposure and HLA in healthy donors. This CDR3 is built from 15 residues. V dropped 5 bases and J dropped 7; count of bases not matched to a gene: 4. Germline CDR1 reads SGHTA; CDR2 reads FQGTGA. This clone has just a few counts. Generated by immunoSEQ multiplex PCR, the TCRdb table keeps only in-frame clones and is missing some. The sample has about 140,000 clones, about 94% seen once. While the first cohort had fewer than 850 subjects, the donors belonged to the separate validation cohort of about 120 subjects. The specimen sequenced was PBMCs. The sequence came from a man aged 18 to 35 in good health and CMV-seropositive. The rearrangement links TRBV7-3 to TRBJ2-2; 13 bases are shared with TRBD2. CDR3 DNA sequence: TGTGCCAGCAGCAGGACTAGCGGGAGAGGCGGGGAGCTGTTTTTT. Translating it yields CASSRTSGRGGELFF.